This paragraph reports one T cell receptor beta chain. What it recognizes is unknown. Germline V gene data show CDR1 as MNHEY and CDR2 as SVGAGI. Deletions cut 4 bases from V and 6 bases from J, with 10 bases between. This CDR3 region has 13 residues. TCRdb recomputed calls from the 5' RACE reads with MiXCR, one row per CDR3 protein. The repertoire holds 580,000 or so distinct CDR3 sequences, with approximately 15% as singletons. The data were obtained in a study of T-cell memory formation after mild COVID-19. Study summary: Each donor largely had its own TCR clusters.

The study, taken as a whole, reports: Pre-infection memory carried some responding clones, suggesting that cross-reactive memory joined. Clones that shrank (day 15 to 85) were balanced CD4/CD8, whereas later expanders leaned CD4+.

This TCR came from an adult woman who had mild COVID-19 (a few samples of this study predate the infection). Cell type and time point are not known. The sample comprised PBMCs or a T cell subset sorted from them (not recorded which). V usage is TRBV6-5 and J usage is TRBJ1-5; perhaps TRBD1 as D (5 bases). For the CDR3, the DNA is TGTGCCAGCAGTTGGGGGGATGGTCAGCCCCAGCATTTT. Protein product: CASSWGDGQPQHF.